This entry lists 24 T cell receptor beta chains sequenced from one sample in a study of T cell responses to AZD1222 COVID-19 vaccine. The protocol was immunoSEQ multiplex PCR, while the TCRdb copy is restricted to in-frame clones and leaves out a portion. The data contain around 150,000 clones, 65% to 90% of them seen just once; the ten biggest clones take up 7.9%. Specimen: peripheral blood, collected 28 days after the second dose of the MenACWY control vaccine. The receptor set was obtained from an adult who received the MenACWY meningococcal vaccine as a control.

The chain employs TRBV2 and TRBJ1-1; 9 nucleotides align to TRBD1. This CDR3 comprises 13 residues. J was trimmed by 6 bases and V by 7 bases; bases with no gene match: 6. Per germline, CDR1 SNHLY and CDR2 FYNNEI. The CDR3 loop is CASTGQGLSEAFF. The CDR3 DNA sequence: TGTGCCAGCACGGGACAGGGATTGTCTGAAGCTTTCTTT.

This clone was seen once. This chain connects TRBV11-3 to TRBJ2-3; possible D gene TRBD2, 6 bases. The germline V gene has CDR1 SGHNT and CDR2 YENEEA. This CDR3 spans 13 amino acids. The ends were cut back, 5 bases at V and 7 bases at J, with 13 bases in the middle. The DNA of the CDR3 is TGTGCCAGCAGCCCCCGGGGGACCAATACGCAGTATTTT. As protein: CASSPRGTNTQYF.

The rearrangement links TRBV5-1 to TRBJ2-7; 8 bases are a match to TRBD2. J gave up 2 bases and V 2 bases, and 9 bases lay outside the gene matches. This CDR3 contains 16 residues. Per germline, CDR1 SGHRS and CDR2 YFSETQ. The CDR3 nucleotides are TGCGCCAGCAGCTTCGTATTAGGCGGGAGGCCCTACGAGCAGTACTTC. This encodes CASSFVLGGRPYEQYF.

CDR3 sequence: CASSSRDIAYEQYV. DNA for the CDR3: TGTGCCAGCAGTTCCCGGGACATCGCCTACGAGCAGTACGTC. The J gene is TRBJ2-7, the V gene TRBV28; a weak D match, TRBD1 (6 bases). Trimming took 4 bases from V and 2 from J, leaving 12 bases between them. This CDR3 comprises 14 residues. Germline V lookup: CDR1 MDHEN, CDR2 SYDVKM.

The chain joins TRBV7-9 to TRBJ2-1; D ambiguous. The CDR3 consists of 12 residues. Germline V gene lookup returns CDR1 SEHNR and CDR2 FQNEAQ (reference sequence). V lost 7 bases, J lost 5 bases, and 9 bases lay in between. CDR3 in DNA: TGTGCCAGCACGCTGGGCAACAATGAGCAGTTCTTC. It is translated as CASTLGNNEQFF.

V gene TRBV5-8 combines with J gene TRBJ1-4; D ambiguous. CDR1 and CDR2 (germline): SGHTS, YDEGEE. The CDR3 runs 13 residues. Trimming pared 7 bases from V and 4 bases from J, leaving 11 bases between. The CDR3 DNA reads TGTGCCAGCGGGCATGGGGTTAATGAAAAACTGTTTTTT. It codes for CASGHGVNEKLFF.

J is TRBJ1-2 and V is TRBV5-4; D gene ambiguous. The CDR3 has 14 residues. CDR1 SGHNT and CDR2 YYREEE come from the germline V gene (reference sequence). V lost 0 bases and J 2 bases, leaving 8 bases between the germline ends. CDR3 sequence: CASSLGTVNYGYTF. CDR3 nucleotide sequence: TGTGCCAGCAGCTTGGGTACGGTCAACTATGGCTACACCTTC.

This clone has a single count. V usage is TRBV11-3 and J usage is TRBJ1-1; TRBD1 aligns across 8 bases. In germline, CDR1 is SGHNT, CDR2 YENEEA. This CDR3 comprises 15 residues. V dropped 5 bases and J dropped 5; count of bases not matched to a gene: 10. The CDR3 is CASSLPTGGGTEAFF. CDR3 DNA: TGTGCCAGCAGCCTCCCCACAGGGGGAGGTACTGAAGCTTTCTTT.

This rearrangement joins TRBV27 to TRBJ1-6; D uncertain. Germline V gene lookup returns CDR1 MNHEY and CDR2 SMNVEV (reference sequence). The V gene lost 2 bases and the J gene lost 5 bases, with 13 bases spanning the gap. CDR3 length equals 16 residues. The CDR3 DNA follows: TGTGCCAGCAGTTTAGTTCGCGGCTGGGATAATTCACCCCTCCACTTT. This sequence encodes CASSLVRGWDNSPLHF.

This clone came up a few times. The rearrangement joins TRBV2 to TRBJ2-3, with TRBD2 as a possible D gene (5 bases). CDR1 and CDR2 from the germline V gene are SNHLY and FYNNEI. V was shortened by 6 bases and J by 5 bases, with 12 bases between the two germline ends. CDR3 length equals 13 residues. CDR3 region: CASSLEREDTQYF. As DNA, the CDR3 is TGTGCCAGCAGCTTGGAACGGGAAGATACGCAGTATTTT.

The gene calls are TRBV5-1 and TRBJ2-1; 7 bases align to TRBD2. The length of the CDR3 is 18 residues. The germline V gene has CDR1 SGHRS and CDR2 YFSETQ. J gave up 8 bases and V 2 bases, and 19 bases lay outside the gene matches. Written as DNA, the CDR3 is TGCGCCAGCAGCTTCACTGGGAGGGCCCTCTTACAATTGGATGAGCAGTTCTTC. Its protein product is CASSFTGRALLQLDEQFF.

For the CDR3, the DNA is TGCGCCAGCAGCTTGGGAGGTTGGGGAATAGAAAACTATGGCTACACCTTC. It is translated as CASSLGGWGIENYGYTF. The chain joins TRBV5-1 to TRBJ1-2; D not certain. The V gene lost 0 bases and the J gene lost 2 bases, with 17 bases spanning the gap. Germline V lookup: CDR1 SGHRS, CDR2 YFSETQ. This CDR3 spans 17 amino acids.

The chain is built from TRBV19 and TRBJ2-3; 11 bases line up with TRBD1. This CDR3 is built from 14 residues. Trimming at V came to 4 bases and at J to 5 bases, leaving 2 bases not matched to a gene. Per germline, CDR1 LNHDA and CDR2 SQIVND (reference sequence). DNA for the CDR3: TGTGCCAGTAGTAAGGGACAGGGGGAAGATACGCAGTATTTT. It specifies CASSKGQGEDTQYF.

This clone was seen once. The V call is TRBV24-1, the J call TRBJ1-2, with a possible D match to TRBD1 (5 bases). There are 15 residues in the CDR3. Trimming stripped 3 bases from V and 3 bases from J, with 13 bases between. The germline V gene encodes CDR1 KGHDR and CDR2 SFDVKD. The CDR3: CATSDPGEGYYGYTF. The CDR3 DNA reads as TGTGCCACCAGTGATCCGGGGGAGGGCTACTATGGCTACACCTTC.

The chain recombines TRBV9 with TRBJ1-4; 8 nucleotides line up with TRBD1. This CDR3 contains 14 residues. The germline V gene has CDR1 SGDLS and CDR2 YYNGEE. Trimming cost V 3 bases and J 7 bases; bases outside gene matches: 5. CDR3: CASSEDRGSEKLFF. DNA for the CDR3: TGTGCCAGCAGCGAAGACAGGGGTTCTGAAAAACTGTTTTTT.

The genes are TRBV30 and TRBJ1-1; D call uncertain. Germline loops: CDR1 GTSNPN, CDR2 SVGIG (reference sequence). Trimming left V 7 bases short and J 1 base short, with 7 bases between. The CDR3 is 11 amino acids. In DNA, the CDR3 is TGTGCCTTTGGACCGAACACTGAAGCTTTCTTT. It encodes CAFGPNTEAFF.

The chain has TRBV28 and TRBJ1-1; D uncertain. Germline loops: CDR1 MDHEN, CDR2 SYDVKM. The CDR3 spans 18 residues. Trimming left V 3 bases short and J 4 bases short, with 24 bases between. The CDR3 here is CASSFLWNLRFSATEAFF. The CDR3 coding sequence is TGTGCCAGCAGTTTTCTATGGAACCTCCGGTTTTCGGCCACTGAAGCTTTCTTT. The variable domain in full, completed from reference TRBV28 and TRBJ1-1, reads DVKVTQSSRYLVKRTGEKVFLECVQDMDHENMFWYRQDPGLGLRLIYFSYDVKMKEKGDIPEGYSVSREKKERFSLILESASTNQTSMYLCASSFLWNLRFSATEAFFGQGTRLTVV.

The CDR3 region is CASSFPGSRAYEQYF. The CDR3 coding sequence is TGTGCCAGCAGCTTCCCCGGTAGCCGGGCCTACGAGCAGTACTTC. The V and J genes are TRBV7-9 and TRBJ2-7; no clear D gene. Germline assignment: CDR1 SEHNR and CDR2 FQNEAQ (reference sequence). V dropped 3 bases and J dropped 2 bases, with 14 bases sitting between them. This CDR3 spans 15 amino acids.

The chain combines TRBV30 with TRBJ1-2; perhaps TRBD1 as D (6 bases). This CDR3 region has 12 residues. Trimming left V 8 bases short and J 4 bases short, with 14 bases between. The germline V gene encodes CDR1 GTSNPN and CDR2 SVGIG (reference sequence). The CDR3 DNA reads as TGTGCCCTGTCGACAGGCAGCTATGGCTACACCTTC. The encoded protein is CALSTGSYGYTF.

This clone was detected only once. V is TRBV28 and J is TRBJ2-7; TRBD1 or TRBD2 may be the D gene (5 bases each). The CDR3 loop spans 12 amino acids. The germline CDR1 and CDR2 sequences are MDHEN and SYDVKM. Deletions cut 8 bases from V and 6 bases from J, with 14 bases between. The CDR3 bases are TGTGCCAGCGGGACGCAGGGCTGCGAGCAGTACGTC. Translated: CASGTQGCEQYV.

This rearrangement joins TRBV7-9 to TRBJ1-1; tentative D call: TRBD1 (6 bases). The V end lost 5 bases, the J end lost 5 bases, and 12 bases lay between the germline ends. Germline V gene data show CDR1 as SEHNR and CDR2 as FQNEAQ (reference sequence). CDR3 size: 13 residues. DNA of the CDR3: TGTGCCAGCAGCCTAACTACAGGGACTGAAGCTTTCTTT. Protein product: CASSLTTGTEAFF.

The CDR3 sequence: CASSSKRDLAEAFF. The CDR3, as DNA: TGTGCCAGCAGCTCGAAAAGGGATTTGGCTGAAGCTTTCTTT. The chain is built from TRBV11-2 and TRBJ1-1; D ambiguous. V was clipped by 4 bases and J by 6 bases, with 15 bases between them. The CDR3 length is 14 residues. CDR1 and CDR2 from the germline V gene are SGHAT and FQNNGV.

The chain couples TRBV6-2 or TRBV6-3 to TRBJ2-1, with 9 bases that match TRBD1. Looked up from germline, CDR1 is MNHEY and CDR2 is SVGEGT. The trim removed 5 bases at V and 4 bases at J, leaving 15 bases unmatched. The CDR3 spans 18 residues. Here the CDR3 reads CASSLRRGTGIVYNEQFF. CDR3 nucleotides: TGTGCCAGCAGTCTTCGCCGGGGGACAGGGATAGTATACAATGAGCAGTTCTTC.

This chain connects TRBV19 to TRBJ1-2, with D uncertain. Per the germline V gene, CDR1 is LNHDA and CDR2 is SQIVND (reference sequence). Trimming removed 3 bases at V and 4 bases at J, with 9 bases between. This CDR3 comprises 13 residues. The CDR3 sequence is CASSILVGYGYTF. DNA of the CDR3: TGTGCCAGTAGTATCCTAGTTGGCTATGGCTACACCTTC.